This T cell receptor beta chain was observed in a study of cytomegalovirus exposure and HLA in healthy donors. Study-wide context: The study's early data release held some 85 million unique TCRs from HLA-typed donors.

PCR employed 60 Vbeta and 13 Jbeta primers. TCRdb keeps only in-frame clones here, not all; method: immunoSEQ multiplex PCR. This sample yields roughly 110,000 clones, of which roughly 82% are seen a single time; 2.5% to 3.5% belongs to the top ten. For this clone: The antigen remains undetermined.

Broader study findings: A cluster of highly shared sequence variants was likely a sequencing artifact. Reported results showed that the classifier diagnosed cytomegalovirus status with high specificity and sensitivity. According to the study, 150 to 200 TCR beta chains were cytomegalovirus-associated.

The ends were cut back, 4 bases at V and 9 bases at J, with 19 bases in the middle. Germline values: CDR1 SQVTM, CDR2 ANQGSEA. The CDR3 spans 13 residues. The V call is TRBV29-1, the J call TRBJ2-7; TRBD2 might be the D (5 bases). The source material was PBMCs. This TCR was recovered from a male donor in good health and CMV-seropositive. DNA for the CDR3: TGCAGCGTTGGCGAGGGCCTATCCTCTGGGCAGTACTTC. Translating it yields CSVGEGLSSGQYF.